This TCR beta chain was recorded in a study of T cells after yellow fever vaccination. TCRdb used MiXCR to reprocess the 5' RACE reads, holding one entry per CDR3 protein. Among about 150,000 distinct CDR3 sequences listed, 6.6% were seen once. In this sample, this clonotype turned up many times. The CDR3 is made up of 14 amino acids. V was pared by 5 bases and J by 5 bases, with 6 bases of the junction left unmatched. Germline V gives CDR1 MNHNS, CDR2 SASEGT. Sequenced here: CD4+ T cells sorted from PBMCs, sampled 10 days after the yellow fever booster vaccination. The source of this sequence is a man aged 25-45 years who received the YFV17D yellow fever vaccine. The genes are TRBV6-1 and TRBJ2-5; 9 bases fit TRBD1. The CDR3 loop is CASSPGTGRETQYF. The CDR3 DNA reads TGTGCCAGCAGTCCCGGGACAGGGAGGGAGACCCAGTACTTC.